The 30 T cell receptor beta chains given below trace back to one sample, sequenced in a study of T cell changes during pregnancy in multiple sclerosis. Assay used: immunoSEQ multiplex PCR; TCRdb lists only in-frame clones, some missing. Among tens of thousands of clones, roughly 90% were seen once, and the ten largest hold 0.85%. Sequencing was performed on peripheral blood, taken before pregnancy. These receptor sequences come from a female donor with multiple sclerosis, enrolled in a pregnancy study.

This clone was counted a few times. The rearrangement uses TRBV19 and TRBJ2-3; 7 nucleotides agree with TRBD1. V lost 6 bases, J lost 3 bases, and 6 bases stayed unmatched. Per germline, CDR1 LNHDA and CDR2 SQIVND (reference sequence). The CDR3 has 14 residues. In DNA, the CDR3 is TGTGCCAGTAGAAAGACAGGGATAACAGATACGCAGTATTTT. This gives the protein CASRKTGITDTQYF.

The chain has TRBV7-2 and TRBJ2-3, with 7 bases identical to TRBD1. Germline CDR1 SGHTA, CDR2 FQGNSA. V was clipped by 1 base and J by 5 bases; unmatched bases: 3. The length of the CDR3 is 14 residues. The CDR3 loop is CASSLGGGGDTQYF. The CDR3 nucleotides read TGTGCCAGCAGCTTAGGAGGGGGCGGAGATACGCAGTATTTT. Based on the CDR3 plus reference TRBV7-2 and TRBJ2-3, the full variable domain is GAGVSQSPSNKVTEKGKDVELRCDPISGHTALYWYRQSLGQGLEFLIYFQGNSAPDKSGLPSDRFSAERTGGSVSTLTIQRTQQEDSAVYLCASSLGGGGDTQYFGPGTRLTVL.

V usage is TRBV7-3 and J usage is TRBJ2-7; 10 bases are a match to TRBD1. In germline, CDR1 is SGHTA, CDR2 FQGTGA. This CDR3 comprises 14 residues. The V segment lost 5 bases and the J segment 6 bases; nucleotides outside the gene matches: 7. The CDR3 spells CASSPTWDRGEQYF. As DNA, the CDR3 is TGTGCCAGCAGCCCCACTTGGGACAGGGGCGAGCAGTACTTC. Variable domain in full (rest from reference TRBV7-3 and TRBJ2-7): GAGVSQTPSNKVTEKGKYVELRCDPISGHTALYWYRQSLGQGPEFLIYFQGTGAADDSGLPNDRFFAVRPEGSVSTLKIQRTERGDSAVYLCASSPTWDRGEQYFGPGTRLTVT.

The chain employs TRBV9 and TRBJ1-5, with D unresolved. Trimming took 0 bases from V and 5 from J, leaving 6 bases between them. The CDR3 loop spans 13 amino acids. Germline V CDR1 and CDR2: SGDLS, YYNGEE. CDR3 sequence reads: CASSVDGDQPQHF. In DNA form, the CDR3 reads TGTGCCAGCAGCGTAGACGGGGATCAGCCCCAGCATTTT. Variable domain in full (rest from reference TRBV9 and TRBJ1-5): DSGVTQTPKHLITATGQRVTLRCSPRSGDLSVYWYQQSLDQGLQFLIQYYNGEERAKGNILERFSAQQFPDLHSELNLSSLELGDSALYFCASSVDGDQPQHFGDGTRLSIL.

The chain carries TRBV18 and TRBJ1-6; maybe TRBD1 (5 bases). V lost 4 bases and J lost 1, with 5 bases in between. CDR1 and CDR2 from the germline V gene are KGHSH and LQKENI. The CDR3 is 14 residues long. The CDR3 reads CASSRQSYNSPLHF. As DNA, the CDR3 is TGTGCCAGCTCACGACAGTCCTATAATTCACCCCTCCACTTT.

The V gene is TRBV6-1, the J gene TRBJ2-2; no clear D. The CDR3 has 17 amino acids. Germline CDR1 is MNHNS and CDR2 is SASEGT. Trimming took 1 base from V and 0 from J, leaving 12 bases between them. The CDR3: CASSEVPAPTNTGELFF. The DNA of the CDR3 is TGTGCCAGCAGTGAAGTCCCAGCGCCGACGAACACCGGGGAGCTGTTTTTT.

This chain links TRBV7-3 with TRBJ1-2; D may be TRBD1 (5 bases). The ends were cut back, 4 bases at V and 4 bases at J, with 10 bases in the middle. CDR1 is SGHTA, CDR2 FQGTGA, per germline. This CDR3 region has 13 residues. CDR3 residues: CASSSGYGYGYTF. CDR3 DNA sequence: TGTGCCAGCAGCTCAGGGTACGGCTATGGCTACACCTTC.

This clone was detected a few times. The chain recombines TRBV9 with TRBJ1-1; D perhaps matches TRBD1 (5 bases). The CDR3 is made up of 15 amino acids. Per the germline V gene, CDR1 is SGDLS and CDR2 is YYNGEE. Trimming stripped 6 bases from V and 2 bases from J, with 17 bases between. The DNA for the CDR3 is TGTGCCAGCACCGTCCTCGGGGGAGGTAACACTGAAGCTTTCTTT. Its translation is CASTVLGGGNTEAFF.

The chain combines TRBV19 with TRBJ1-3, with unresolved D. The V end was cut by 0 bases, the J end by 0 bases, with 12 bases between. Per germline, CDR1 LNHDA and CDR2 SQIVND (reference sequence). The CDR3 covers 17 residues. CDR3 region: CASSIEAGPLSGNTIYF. The DNA for the CDR3 is TGTGCCAGTAGTATAGAGGCGGGCCCTCTCTCTGGAAACACCATATATTTT.

The chain links TRBV6-1 to TRBJ2-2, with a tentative D call TRBD2 (6 bases). Per the germline V gene, CDR1 is MNHNS and CDR2 is SASEGT. The V gene lost 4 bases and the J gene lost 3 bases, with 9 bases spanning the gap. CDR3 length: 14 residues. CDR3 coding DNA: TGTGCCAGCAGTGGGGGACTGTACACCGGGGAGCTGTTTTTT. It is translated as CASSGGLYTGELFF.

The rearrangement joins TRBV6-1 to TRBJ2-1; 9 nucleotides align to TRBD1. Trimming cost V 6 bases and J 4 bases; bases outside gene matches: 7. Germline V CDR1 and CDR2: MNHNS, SASEGT. There are 15 residues in the CDR3. CDR3 bases: TGTGCCAGCAGGATGACAGGGGGGACGTACAATGAGCAGTTCTTC. Protein sequence: CASRMTGGTYNEQFF.

The V and J genes are TRBV6-1 and TRBJ2-4; tentatively, D is TRBD1 (6 bases). Germline values: CDR1 MNHNS, CDR2 SASEGT. V was trimmed by 3 bases and J by 1 base, leaving 7 bases between them. The CDR3 totals 14 residues. The CDR3 loop is CASSEQGAKNIQYF. As DNA, the CDR3 is TGTGCCAGCAGTGAGCAGGGGGCCAAAAACATTCAGTACTTC.

The genes are TRBV2 and TRBJ1-2, with TRBD1 identical over 7 bases. The CDR3 is 15 residues long. Germline assignment: CDR1 SNHLY and CDR2 FYNNEI. The ends lost 5 bases at V and 4 bases at J; junction bases unmatched: 10. This CDR3 reads CASSLSIGGVYGYTF. DNA for the CDR3: TGTGCCAGCAGTTTAAGTATAGGGGGCGTCTATGGCTACACCTTC.

CDR3 in amino acids: CASSYSREPNYGYTF. CDR3 DNA: TGTGCCAGCAGTTACTCCCGGGAACCTAACTATGGCTACACCTTC. The V and J genes are TRBV6-5 and TRBJ1-2; D is unresolved. The CDR3 has 15 amino acids. Trimming left V 0 bases short and J 0 bases short, with 8 bases between. CDR1 is MNHEY, CDR2 SVGAGI, per germline.

This clone has just one count. The J gene is TRBJ1-5, the V gene TRBV7-8; 9 positions agree with TRBD1. This CDR3 has 20 amino acids. V lost 4 bases to trimming and J lost 0 bases; unmatched junction nucleotides: 16. Germline CDR1 reads SGHVS; CDR2 reads FQNEAQ. The CDR3 here is CASSSLKGQGAQYSNQPQHF. As DNA, the CDR3 is TGTGCCAGCAGCTCCCTGAAGGGACAGGGAGCCCAGTATAGCAATCAGCCCCAGCATTTT. Using reference TRBV7-8 and TRBJ1-5 for the parts outside the CDR3, the full variable domain is GAGVSQSPRYKVAKRGQDVALRCDPISGHVSLFWYQQALGQGPEFLTYFQNEAQLDKSGLPSDRFFAERPEGSVSTLKIQRTQQEDSAVYLCASSSLKGQGAQYSNQPQHFGDGTRLSIL.

This sequence joins TRBV5-1 and TRBJ2-3; D is ambiguous. The germline gives CDR1 SGHRS, CDR2 YFSETQ. The CDR3 has 14 residues. The V and J ends lost 0 bases and 5 bases respectively, with 10 bases between them. The CDR3 protein is CASSLVKRRDTQYF. In DNA form, the CDR3 reads TGCGCCAGCAGCTTGGTTAAGAGGAGAGATACGCAGTATTTT.

The rearrangement joins TRBV10-3 to TRBJ2-7, with D perhaps matching TRBD1 (5 bases). Trimming stripped 6 bases from V and 0 bases from J, with 24 bases between. The CDR3 sequence is 18 residues long. CDR1 and CDR2 (germline): ENHRY, SYGVKD. This CDR3 is CAISPDPQGDVSSYEQYF. The CDR3 nucleotides read TGTGCCATCAGCCCCGACCCGCAGGGTGACGTGAGCTCCTACGAGCAGTACTTC.

This chain joins TRBV6-5 and TRBJ1-2; unclear D gene. Trimming shortened V by 4 bases and J by 8 bases, and 17 bases separated the two germline ends. The germline V gene has CDR1 MNHEY and CDR2 SVGAGI. This CDR3 contains 14 residues. The CDR3 protein is CASSSTGGLYGYTF. The DNA of the CDR3 is TGTGCCAGCAGTTCTACTGGAGGGTTATACGGCTACACCTTC.

CDR3 coding DNA: TGTGCCAGCAGTTACAGCGGGGCGCGTACAAACACCATATATTTT. Residues: CASSYSGARTNTIYF. The gene calls are TRBV6-6 and TRBJ1-3; D may be TRBD1 (5 bases). The CDR3 totals 15 residues. V was trimmed by 2 bases and J by 6 bases, leaving 14 bases between them. CDR1 and CDR2 from the germline V gene are MNHNY and SVGAGI (reference sequence).

The V call is TRBV19, the J call TRBJ1-6, with 8 nucleotides matching TRBD1. Trimming took 3 bases from V and 9 from J; bases not matched to a gene: 7. The CDR3 runs to 15 residues. Germline loops: CDR1 LNHDA, CDR2 SQIVND (reference sequence). CDR3 DNA sequence: TGTGCCAGTAGTATCACTGGACAGGGCGGTTCACCCCTCCACTTT. This encodes CASSITGQGGSPLHF.

This chain joins TRBV5-6 and TRBJ2-1, with 10 bases lining up with TRBD2. This CDR3 contains 16 residues. Germline V CDR1 and CDR2: SGHDT, YYEEEE. V shed 3 bases, J shed 6 bases, and the junction held 9 bases outside the gene matches. The DNA of the CDR3 is TGTGCCAGCAGCTCGGGAATCAGCGGGGGGGCCAATGAGCAGTTCTTC. Translated: CASSSGISGGANEQFF.

The CDR3 sequence is CASCRIRGQGYTF. The CDR3 DNA is TGTGCCAGCTGTCGGATCAGGGGCCAGGGCTACACCTTC. The gene calls are TRBV6-5 and TRBJ1-2; D might be TRBD1 (6 bases). Trimming took 8 bases from V and 8 from J, leaving 18 bases between them. This CDR3 comprises 13 residues. Looked up from germline, CDR1 is MNHEY and CDR2 is SVGAGI.

The chain combines TRBV7-9 with TRBJ1-2; the D gene is possibly TRBD1 (5 bases). Germline assignment: CDR1 SEHNR and CDR2 FQNEAQ (reference sequence). V gave up 0 bases and J gave up 0 bases, with 14 bases separating them. The CDR3 totals 17 residues. The CDR3 DNA sequence: TGTGCCAGCAGCTTAGCCTTAAGGGGCCTCCCTAACTATGGCTACACCTTC. Amino acids: CASSLALRGLPNYGYTF.

This clone has only a few counts. DNA of the CDR3: TGTGCCAGCAGTTCGAGCGGTGGCGGGGCCAACGTCCTGACTTTC. It encodes CASSSSGGGANVLTF. The chain has TRBV7-9 and TRBJ2-6, with a possible D match to TRBD2 (5 bases). The CDR3 runs to 15 residues. V shed 6 bases and J shed 4 bases, with 13 bases lying between them. Germline CDR1 and CDR2: SEHNR and FQNEAQ (reference sequence).

This chain links TRBV5-5 with TRBJ1-3; 8 bases fit TRBD1. The CDR3 has 16 residues. Germline-derived CDR1 and CDR2 are SGHKS and YYEKEE (reference sequence). The J segment lost 1 base and the V segment lost 4 bases, leaving 7 bases of the junction unmatched. CDR3 coding DNA: TGTGCCAGCAGCCCGACAGGGGTTCCTTCTGGAAACACCATATATTTT. Translated, it gives CASSPTGVPSGNTIYF.

The chain is built from TRBV4-2 and TRBJ1-6; the D gene is possibly TRBD1 (5 bases). Germline CDR1 reads LGHNA; CDR2 reads YNFKEQ. There are 18 residues in the CDR3. V lost 0 bases, J lost 3 bases, and 15 bases lay in between. The DNA of the CDR3 is TGTGCCAGCAGCCAAGAGAGCACGGGGGGTGGCTATAATTCACCCCTCCACTTT. Protein: CASSQESTGGGYNSPLHF.

Here the CDR3 DNA reads TGTGCCAGCAGCTTAGGATGGGGCGCACGAAACACTGAAGCTTTCTTT. It encodes CASSLGWGARNTEAFF. The chain is built from TRBV7-2 and TRBJ1-1; possibly TRBD1 for D (5 bases). The CDR3 covers 16 residues. V was trimmed by 1 base and J by 2 bases, leaving 14 bases between them. Germline CDR1 reads SGHTA; CDR2 reads FQGNSA.

This clone occurred a few times. The gene calls are TRBV7-2 and TRBJ2-7; 9 bases align to TRBD1. From germline, CDR1 is SGHTA and CDR2 FQGNSA. The CDR3 is made up of 15 amino acids. V lost 4 bases, J lost 3 bases, and 7 bases stayed unmatched. The CDR3 loop reads CASSSDRGDYYEQYF. In DNA form, the CDR3 reads TGTGCCAGCAGCTCAGACAGGGGGGACTACTACGAGCAGTACTTC.

In DNA, the CDR3 is TGTGCCAGCAGCCTGGACAGGGCCAGCAATCAGCCCCAGCATTTT. The encoded protein is CASSLDRASNQPQHF. This sequence joins TRBV7-2 and TRBJ1-5; 8 nucleotides agree with TRBD1. V lost 5 bases and J lost 1; bases outside the gene matches: 4. Germline V gene data show CDR1 as SGHTA and CDR2 as FQGNSA. This CDR3 is 15 amino acids long.

The chain couples TRBV7-6 to TRBJ2-1; a weak D match, TRBD2 (7 bases). This CDR3 contains 16 residues. Trimming shortened V by 0 bases and J by 6 bases, and 15 bases separated the two germline ends. CDR1 and CDR2 from the germline V gene are SGHVS and FNYEAQ. The CDR3 spells CASSLAAGALGNEQFF. The CDR3 DNA sequence: TGTGCCAGCAGCTTAGCGGCGGGGGCTTTGGGCAATGAGCAGTTCTTC.